Below, 19 T cell receptor beta chains from the same sample are listed, as sequenced in a study of blood T cells in healthy people across ages. It was with a sample-barcoded 5' primer and a J-beta primer mix that a second PCR of about 6 to 12 cycles was run. TCRdb re-called the 5' RACE reads with MiXCR, one entry per CDR3 protein. The data contain about 670,000 distinct CDR3 sequences, about 50% of them singletons. Sequenced sample: blood. Receptor source: a woman of 80 years or more in good health.

This clonotype has a handful of counts. The chain employs TRBV27 and TRBJ1-2; no reliable D call. Germline V gene data show CDR1 as MNHEY and CDR2 as SMNVEV (reference sequence). The CDR3 spans 16 residues. Trimming took 5 bases from V and 0 from J, leaving 16 bases between them. The CDR3 coding sequence is TGTGCCAGCAGTCATAGGTTCGAGGAGGCTAACTATGGCTACACCTTC. This encodes CASSHRFEEANYGYTF.

Comment on this clonotype: A read error may be the cause here, since a much bigger clone is one base away. This rearrangement joins TRBV3-1 to TRBJ2-5; TRBD1 matches at 8 bases. The CDR3 has 15 residues. CDR1 and CDR2 from the germline V gene are LGHDT and YNNKEL (reference sequence). The junction had 11 bases not matched to a gene; V was cut back by 0 bases and J by 11 bases. The CDR3 nucleotides read TGTGCCAGCAGCCAAGAGGGCCAATTACAGGGGGGACAGTACTTC. Protein product: CASSQEGQLQGGQYF.

This clonotype is a singleton in its sample. This may be a read error, as it is one base from a much larger clone. This rearrangement joins TRBV6-2 or TRBV6-3 to TRBJ2-1, with 7 positions matching TRBD1. The CDR3 runs to 12 residues. V shed 8 bases, J shed 9 bases, and the junction held 7 bases outside the gene matches. CDR1 is MNHEY, CDR2 SVGEGT, per germline. CDR3 in amino acids: CASGNWDSEQFF. CDR3 in DNA: TGTGCCAGCGGTAACTGGGACAGTGAGCAGTTCTTC.

This clonotype has more than one count but fewer than ten. The chain combines TRBV27 with TRBJ2-1; TRBD2 matches 10 bases. This CDR3 spans 16 amino acids. CDR1 and CDR2 from the germline V gene are MNHEY and SMNVEV (reference sequence). The V segment lost 3 bases and the J segment 5 bases; nucleotides outside the gene matches: 7. The CDR3 loop reads CASSFPWTSGNNEQFF. CDR3 bases: TGTGCCAGCAGTTTTCCTTGGACTAGCGGTAACAATGAGCAGTTCTTC.

At least ten counts were recorded for this clonotype. This chain joins TRBV13 and TRBJ2-4; D not resolved. V was pared by 1 base and J by 4 bases, with 20 bases between. The V gene's germline CDR1 is PRHDT and CDR2 FYEKMQ (reference sequence). The CDR3 loop spans 18 amino acids. The CDR3 DNA is TGTGCCAGCAGCTTAGTGGGCTCGGCTATCCGTGGGAAAAACATTCAGTACTTC. Encoded protein: CASSLVGSAIRGKNIQYF.

As for this clonotype: It is unclear where the CDR3 begins or ends on the DNA, so no DNA is shown, and the CDR3 is as TCRdb lists it. J is TRBJ1-1 and V is TRBV7-2; the D call of TRBD1 is as the table states it, not checked on the DNA. Germline V gene data show CDR1 as SGHTA and CDR2 as FQGNSA. The CDR3 is 15 residues long, ends included. The CDR3 reads CASSLVGVGPGTTFF.

For this clonotype: An end of the junction differs from the germline gene, which may be a read error. The CDR3 region has the DNA TGTGTCAGCAGTGTGCCTCCGCAAAATACGCAGTATTTT. Protein product: CVSSVPPQNTQYF. The chain carries TRBV25-1 and TRBJ2-3; no clear D gene. Germline lookup yields CDR1 MGHDK and CDR2 SYGVNS. CDR3 length equals 13 residues. Drawing the rest from reference TRBV25-1 and TRBJ2-3, the complete variable domain is EADIYQTPRYLVIGTGKKITLECSQTMGHDKMYWYQQDPGMELHLIHYSYGVNSTEKGDLSSESTVSRIRTEHFPLTLESARPSHTSQYLCVSSVPPQNTQYFGPGTRLTVL.

Details on this clonotype: A read error may explain this, as a much larger clone is one base away. This rearrangement joins TRBV29-1 to TRBJ2-7; possibly TRBD2 for D (6 bases). The V gene's germline CDR1 is SQVTM and CDR2 ANQGSEA. V was cut by 4 bases and J by 5 bases, with 12 bases left in between. This CDR3 spans 12 amino acids. CDR3 coding DNA: TGCAGCGTTGGGGGGACTCCCGACGAGCAGTACTTC. Its protein is CSVGGTPDEQYF.

The gene calls are TRBV19 and TRBJ2-3; no clear D. Germline-derived CDR1 and CDR2 are LNHDA and SQIVND (reference sequence). V lost 3 bases, J lost 5 bases, and 9 bases lay in between. The CDR3 covers 13 residues. The CDR3 DNA sequence: TGTGCCAGTAGTATGGGTGGGGAAGATACGCAGTATTTT. Protein: CASSMGGEDTQYF.

Comment on this clonotype: A read error may explain this, as a much larger clone is one base away. This chain uses TRBV7-9 with TRBJ2-3; 7 positions match TRBD2. From germline, CDR1 is SEHNR and CDR2 FQNEAQ (reference sequence). This CDR3 is 15 amino acids long. The CDR3 is CASSFRAGTADKQYF. The CDR3 region has the DNA TGTGCCAGCAGCTTTAGAGCGGGGACCGCAGATAAGCAGTATTTT.

V usage is TRBV7-8 and J usage is TRBJ1-1; D may be TRBD1 (5 bases). V lost 3 bases, J lost 4 bases, and 15 bases lay in between. The CDR3 has 15 residues. Germline V gene lookup returns CDR1 SGHVS and CDR2 FQNEAQ. The CDR3 DNA sequence: TGTGCCAGCAGCTTCAGGGTGGTTGTCGCCACTGAAGCTTTCTTT. Its translation is CASSFRVVVATEAFF.

The chain recombines TRBV27 with TRBJ2-5; no reliable D call. V was pared by 2 bases and J by 2 bases, with 15 bases between. The germline V gene has CDR1 MNHEY and CDR2 SMNVEV (reference sequence). The CDR3 spans 16 residues. The CDR3 region is CASSLNTGRPQETQYF. The CDR3 coding sequence is TGTGCCAGCAGTTTAAATACGGGCAGACCACAAGAGACCCAGTACTTC.

In its sample, this clonotype was seen a few times. The chain is built from TRBV7-8 and TRBJ1-5; D not resolved. V was cut by 5 bases and J by 7 bases, with 12 bases left in between. Germline V gene data show CDR1 as SGHVS and CDR2 as FQNEAQ. The CDR3 is 13 amino acids. CDR3 in DNA: TGTGCCAGCAGCGTGCGGGATAAGCAGCCCCAGCATTTT. Its protein is CASSVRDKQPQHF.

The chain couples TRBV20-1 to TRBJ2-1; 10 nucleotides align to TRBD2. The length of the CDR3 is 17 residues. CDR1 is DFQATT and CDR2 is SNEGSKA in the germline V gene (reference sequence). J was trimmed by 2 bases and V by 3 bases; bases with no gene match: 10. CDR3 in DNA: TGCAGTGCTAGGGATAGCGGGGGGATTTATACCTACAATGAGCAGTTCTTC. The encoded protein is CSARDSGGIYTYNEQFF.

This clonotype came up a few times. The genes are TRBV6-5 and TRBJ1-6; D might be TRBD1 (5 bases). Deletions cut 0 bases from V and 7 bases from J, with 19 bases between. The CDR3 length is 18 residues. Germline CDR1 MNHEY, CDR2 SVGAGI. The CDR3 is CASSYSGRQIVGNSPLHF. In nucleotides, the CDR3 is TGTGCCAGCAGTTACTCGGGCCGACAGATCGTTGGAAATTCACCCCTCCACTTT.

The V gene is TRBV6-4, the J gene TRBJ1-4, with D possibly TRBD1 on 5 matching bases. CDR1 and CDR2 from the germline V gene are MRHNA and SNTAGT. The V end was cut by 3 bases, the J end by 6 bases, with 14 bases between. The CDR3 loop spans 15 amino acids. The CDR3 nucleotides read TGTGCCAGCAGTGATGTGGCAGGGCAGGATGAAAAACTGTTTTTT. The encoded protein is CASSDVAGQDEKLFF.

This clonotype was detected once. The chain links TRBV20-1 to TRBJ2-7, with D perhaps matching TRBD2 (6 bases). This CDR3 is 14 amino acids long. Trimming took 3 bases from V and 0 from J, leaving 12 bases between them. CDR1 and CDR2 from the germline V gene are DFQATT and SNEGSKA (reference sequence). CDR3 DNA sequence: TGCAGTGCTAGGGGGGAGGCTCGCTCCTACGAGCAGTACTTC. Its translation is CSARGEARSYEQYF.

This clonotype was seen ten or more times. V usage is TRBV2 and J usage is TRBJ2-1, with 7 bases fitting TRBD2. Germline V gene lookup returns CDR1 SNHLY and CDR2 FYNNEI. The junction had 5 bases not matched to a gene; V was cut back by 7 bases and J by 2 bases. The CDR3 consists of 14 residues. The CDR3 region is CASMSGTTYNEQFF. The CDR3 DNA sequence: TGTGCCAGCATGAGTGGGACTACCTACAATGAGCAGTTCTTC.

This rearrangement joins TRBV6-5 to TRBJ2-3; the match to TRBD2 covers 9 bases. The CDR3 is 13 amino acids. Trimming cost V 6 bases and J 7 bases; bases outside gene matches: 5. The germline CDR1 and CDR2 sequences are MNHEY and SVGAGI. The CDR3 bases are TGTGCCAGCAGATTGGGACTAGCTAATACGCAGTATTTT. It yields the protein CASRLGLANTQYF.